This T cell receptor (beta chain) was obtained from a study of cytomegalovirus exposure and HLA in healthy donors. Overall study: Of over 300 genotyped donors, about 81% clustered with self-reported Caucasian donors.

This clone came up a few times. Its antigen remains unknown. Study outcomes and limitations: The authors assumed roughly uniform sequencing depth across donors for presence/absence analyses. Data from an earlier analysis indicated that most TCR beta V segments were productive either about 90% or about 30% of the time.

The PCR used 60 Vbeta and 13 Jbeta primers. Sequencing was performed with immunoSEQ multiplex PCR; in TCRdb, only in-frame clones are kept and a portion is missing. The profile shows around 130,000 clones, approximately 65% of them singletons. The sequencing input was PBMCs. The TCR was taken from a woman aged 60-75 years in good health and CMV-seronegative.

DNA of the CDR3: TGTGCCAGCAGCTTAGCGGGAGCCCAGGAGGAGACCCAGTACTTC. Residues: CASSLAGAQEETQYF. This rearrangement joins TRBV11-2 to TRBJ2-5, with D possibly being TRBD2 (6 bases). Germline-derived CDR1 and CDR2 are SGHAT and FQNNGV. There are 15 residues in the CDR3. V lost 1 base and J 5 bases, leaving 14 bases between the germline ends.